This TCR beta chain came from a study of blood T cell repertoires in COVID-19. This clone was recorded a few times. The CDR3 sequence is 10 residues long. The V end lost 6 bases, the J end lost 4 bases, and 3 bases lay between the germline ends. The protocol was immunoSEQ multiplex PCR, while the TCRdb copy is restricted to in-frame clones and leaves out a portion. The sample holds around 220,000 clones; roughly nine tenths are singletons and the top ten take roughly 2.4%. The sequenced material came from peripheral blood. The rearrangement uses TRBV12-3 or TRBV12-4 and TRBJ2-5; no clear D gene. The clonotype originates from a woman in her fifties or sixties with acute or convalescent COVID-19. CDR3 protein: CASSGETQYF. The CDR3 DNA sequence: TGTGCCAGCAGCGGAGAGACCCAGTACTTC.